The entry that follows covers one T cell receptor (beta chain) sequence. What it recognizes is unknown. This record belongs to a study of cytomegalovirus exposure and HLA in healthy donors. Study overall: The same platform was used for the 120 validation repertoires and the roughly 670 first-cohort repertoires, a later analysis reported.

Study conclusions and caveats: Using the classifier, cytomegalovirus status was reportedly diagnosed with high specificity and sensitivity.

Germline lookup yields CDR1 LNHDA and CDR2 SQIVND (reference sequence). Trimming removed 11 bases from V and 5 bases from J; junction bases left unmatched: 7. This CDR3 contains 14 residues. Repertoires were generated with immunoSEQ multiplex PCR, while TCRdb's copy carries only in-frame clones and drops some. The repertoire consists of about 56,000 clones, with 85% to 95% occurring once and the leading ten covering 1.1%. The sample comprised PBMCs. V gene TRBV19 combines with J gene TRBJ2-2; TRBD1 matches 11 bases. The receptor was derived from a man between 18 and 35 years old in good health and CMV-seronegative. The DNA of the CDR3 is TGTGCCGCCTCCGGGACAGGGGGGACCGGGGAGCTGTTTTTT. Translated, it gives CAASGTGGTGELFF.